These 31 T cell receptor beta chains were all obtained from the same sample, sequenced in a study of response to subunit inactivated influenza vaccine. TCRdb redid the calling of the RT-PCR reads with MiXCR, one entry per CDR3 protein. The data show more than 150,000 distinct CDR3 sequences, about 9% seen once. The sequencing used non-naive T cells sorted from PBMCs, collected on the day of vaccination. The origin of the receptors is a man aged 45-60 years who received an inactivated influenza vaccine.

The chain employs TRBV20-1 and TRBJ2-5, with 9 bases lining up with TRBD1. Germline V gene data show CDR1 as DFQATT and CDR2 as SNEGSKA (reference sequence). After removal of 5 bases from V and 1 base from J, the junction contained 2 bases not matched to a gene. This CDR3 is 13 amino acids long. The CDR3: CSAGGQGQETQYF. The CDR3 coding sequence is TGCAGTGCTGGGGGACAGGGCCAAGAGACCCAGTACTTC.

In DNA form, the CDR3 reads TGTGCCACCAGCAGAGACCTAGGACAGGGAAAGATCGAATTCTTC. This sequence encodes CATSRDLGQGKIEFF. The genes are TRBV15 and TRBJ2-1; TRBD1 aligns across 8 bases. Trimming removed 0 bases from V and 16 bases from J; junction bases left unmatched: 14. Germline V gives CDR1 LNHNV, CDR2 YYDKDF (reference sequence). There are 15 residues in the CDR3.

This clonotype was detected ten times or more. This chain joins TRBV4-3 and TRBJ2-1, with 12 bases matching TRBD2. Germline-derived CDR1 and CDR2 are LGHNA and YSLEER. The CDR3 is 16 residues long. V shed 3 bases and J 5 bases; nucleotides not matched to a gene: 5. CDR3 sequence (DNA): TGCGCCAGCAGCCATTCTAGCGGGAGGGCCGACAATGAGCAGTTCTTC. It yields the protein CASSHSSGRADNEQFF.

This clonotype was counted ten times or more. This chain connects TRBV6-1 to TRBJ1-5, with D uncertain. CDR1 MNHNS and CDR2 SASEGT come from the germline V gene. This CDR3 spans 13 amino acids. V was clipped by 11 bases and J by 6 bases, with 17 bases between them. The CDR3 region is CACRSGVGQPQHF. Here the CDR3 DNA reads TGTGCCTGTCGGTCTGGCGTTGGTCAGCCCCAGCATTTT.

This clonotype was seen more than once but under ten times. The CDR3: CSVGINSKNYGYTF. Written as DNA, the CDR3 is TGCAGCGTTGGGATTAATTCCAAAAACTATGGCTACACCTTC. The V call is TRBV29-1, the J call TRBJ1-2; D not resolved. Germline V gene sequence: CDR1 SQVTM, CDR2 ANQGSEA. CDR3 length: 14 residues. Between the trimmed V and J ends, which lost 4 bases and 2 bases, there was a span of 14 bases.

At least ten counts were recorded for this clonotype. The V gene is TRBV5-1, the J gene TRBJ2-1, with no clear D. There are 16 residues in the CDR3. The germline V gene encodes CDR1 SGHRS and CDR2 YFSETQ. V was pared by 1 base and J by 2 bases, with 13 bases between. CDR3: CASSLMAPSPYNEQFF. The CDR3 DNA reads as TGCGCCAGCAGCTTGATGGCCCCCAGTCCCTACAATGAGCAGTTCTTC. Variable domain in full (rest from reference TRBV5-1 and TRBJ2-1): KAGVTQTPRYLIKTRGQQVTLSCSPISGHRSVSWYQQTPGQGLQFLFEYFSETQRNKGNFPGRFSGRQFSNSRSEMNVSTLELGDSALYLCASSLMAPSPYNEQFFGPGTRLTVL.

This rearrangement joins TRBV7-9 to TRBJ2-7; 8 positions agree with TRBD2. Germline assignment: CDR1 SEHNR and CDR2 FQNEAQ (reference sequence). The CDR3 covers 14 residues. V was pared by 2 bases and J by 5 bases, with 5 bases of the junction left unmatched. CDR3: CASSLQRESHEQYF. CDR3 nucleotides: TGTGCCAGCAGCTTACAGCGGGAGTCGCACGAGCAGTACTTC. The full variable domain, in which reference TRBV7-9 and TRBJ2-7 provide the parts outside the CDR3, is DTGVSQNPRHKITKRGQNVTFRCDPISEHNRLYWYRQTLGQGPEFLTYFQNEAQLEKSRLLSDRFSAERPKGSFSTLEIQRTEQGDSAMYLCASSLQRESHEQYFGPGTRLTVT.

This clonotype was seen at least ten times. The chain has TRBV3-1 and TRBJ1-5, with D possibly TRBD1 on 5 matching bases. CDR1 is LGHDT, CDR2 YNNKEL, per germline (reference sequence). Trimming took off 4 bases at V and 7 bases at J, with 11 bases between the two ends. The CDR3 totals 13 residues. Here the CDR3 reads CASSRRGAQPQHF. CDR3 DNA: TGTGCCAGCAGCCGAAGGGGAGCCCAGCCCCAGCATTTT.

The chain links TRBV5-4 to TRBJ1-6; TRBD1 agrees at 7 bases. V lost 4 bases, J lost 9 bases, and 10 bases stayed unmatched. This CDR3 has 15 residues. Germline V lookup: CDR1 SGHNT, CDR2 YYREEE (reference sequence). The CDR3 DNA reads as TGTGCCAGCAGCCTCCAAACAGGGGCCACTTCACCCCTCCACTTT. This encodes CASSLQTGATSPLHF.

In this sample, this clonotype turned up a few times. The CDR3 DNA reads TGTGCCAGCAGCTCAGGACTAGCGGGAGTCGACGAGCAGTACTTC. Its protein product is CASSSGLAGVDEQYF. The rearrangement uses TRBV7-3 and TRBJ2-7; TRBD2 aligns across 13 bases. The ends lost 4 bases at V and 5 bases at J; junction bases unmatched: 5. Per germline, CDR1 SGHTA and CDR2 FQGTGA. This CDR3 has 15 residues.

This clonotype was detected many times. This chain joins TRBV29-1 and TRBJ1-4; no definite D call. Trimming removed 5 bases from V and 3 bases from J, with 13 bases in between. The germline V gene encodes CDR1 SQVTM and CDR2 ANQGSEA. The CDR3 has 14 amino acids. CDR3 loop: CSVRSAEANEKLFF. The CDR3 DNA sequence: TGCAGCGTTAGGTCGGCAGAGGCTAATGAAAAACTGTTTTTT.

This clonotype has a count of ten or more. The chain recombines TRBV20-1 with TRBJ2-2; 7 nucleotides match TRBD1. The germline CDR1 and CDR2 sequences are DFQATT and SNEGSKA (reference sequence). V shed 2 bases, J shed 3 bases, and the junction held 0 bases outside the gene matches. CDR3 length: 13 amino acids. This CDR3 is CSARQGDTGELFF. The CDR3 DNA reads TGCAGTGCTAGACAGGGGGACACCGGGGAGCTGTTTTTT.

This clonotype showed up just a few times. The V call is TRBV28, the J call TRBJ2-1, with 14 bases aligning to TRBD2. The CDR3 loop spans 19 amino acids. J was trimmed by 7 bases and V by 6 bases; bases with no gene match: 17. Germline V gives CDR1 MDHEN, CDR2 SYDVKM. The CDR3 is CASSPTGLAGGYFGNEQFF. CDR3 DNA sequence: TGTGCCAGCAGCCCGACCGGACTAGCGGGAGGATATTTTGGGAATGAGCAGTTCTTC.

The CDR3 bases are TGTGCCAGCAGCAGTTTTCTGACGACCCCACAAGAGACCCAGTACTTC. Protein product: CASSSFLTTPQETQYF. This chain uses TRBV9 with TRBJ2-5; D uncertain. The CDR3 is 16 residues long. Deletions cut 4 bases from V and 2 bases from J, with 18 bases between. Germline V gene data show CDR1 as SGDLS and CDR2 as YYNGEE.

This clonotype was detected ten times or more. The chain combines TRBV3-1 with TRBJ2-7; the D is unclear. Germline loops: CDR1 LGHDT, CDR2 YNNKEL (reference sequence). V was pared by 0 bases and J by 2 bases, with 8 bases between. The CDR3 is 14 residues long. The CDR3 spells CASSQDPYTYEQYF. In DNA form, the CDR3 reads TGTGCCAGCAGCCAAGATCCTTATACCTACGAGCAGTACTTC.

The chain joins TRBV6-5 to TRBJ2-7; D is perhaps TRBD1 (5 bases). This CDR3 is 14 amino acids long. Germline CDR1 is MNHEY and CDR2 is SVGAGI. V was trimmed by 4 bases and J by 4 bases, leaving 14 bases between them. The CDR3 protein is CASSSGWSGYEQYF. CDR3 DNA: TGTGCCAGCAGTTCAGGGTGGTCTGGGTACGAGCAGTACTTC.

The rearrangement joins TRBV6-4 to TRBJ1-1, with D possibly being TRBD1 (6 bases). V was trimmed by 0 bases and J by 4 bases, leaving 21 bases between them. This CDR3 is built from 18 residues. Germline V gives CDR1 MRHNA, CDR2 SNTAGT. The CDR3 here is CASSDSPGHPLVGTEAFF. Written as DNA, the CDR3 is TGTGCCAGCAGTGACTCCCCGGGACATCCCCTCGTAGGCACTGAAGCTTTCTTT.

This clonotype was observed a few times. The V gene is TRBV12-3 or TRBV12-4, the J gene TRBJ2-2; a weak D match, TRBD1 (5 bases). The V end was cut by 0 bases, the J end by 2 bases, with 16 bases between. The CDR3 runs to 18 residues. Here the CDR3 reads CASSLALGQGGNTGELFF. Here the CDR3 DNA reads TGTGCCAGCAGTTTAGCGCTGGGGCAGGGTGGTAACACCGGGGAGCTGTTTTTT.

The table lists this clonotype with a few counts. CDR3 amino acids: CASSLGGSSNTGELFF. The CDR3 DNA follows: TGTGCCAGCAGTTTGGGGGGGAGTTCGAACACCGGGGAGCTGTTTTTT. This chain joins TRBV12-3 or TRBV12-4 and TRBJ2-2; 7 bases match TRBD2. The CDR3 consists of 16 residues. J gave up 0 bases and V 3 bases, and 4 bases lay outside the gene matches.

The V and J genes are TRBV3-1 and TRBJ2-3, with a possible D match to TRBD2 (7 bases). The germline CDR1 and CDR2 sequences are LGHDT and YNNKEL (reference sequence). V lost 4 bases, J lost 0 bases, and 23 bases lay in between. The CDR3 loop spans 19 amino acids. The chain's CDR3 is CASSLNGPRGPTSTDTQYF. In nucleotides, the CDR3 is TGTGCCAGCAGCCTTAACGGACCGCGGGGGCCGACAAGCACAGATACGCAGTATTTT.

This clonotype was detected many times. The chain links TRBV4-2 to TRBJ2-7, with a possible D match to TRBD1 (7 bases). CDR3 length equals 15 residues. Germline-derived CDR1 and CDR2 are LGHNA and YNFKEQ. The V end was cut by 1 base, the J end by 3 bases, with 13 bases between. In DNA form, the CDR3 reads TGTGCCAGCAGCCAAGGCGGCAGGGGGGACTACGAGCAGTACTTC. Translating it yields CASSQGGRGDYEQYF.

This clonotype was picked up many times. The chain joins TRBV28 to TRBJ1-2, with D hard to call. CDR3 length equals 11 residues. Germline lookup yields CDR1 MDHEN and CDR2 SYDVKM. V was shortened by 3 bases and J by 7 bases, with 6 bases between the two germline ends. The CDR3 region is CASSFLGGYTF. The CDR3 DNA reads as TGTGCCAGCAGTTTTTTGGGTGGCTACACCTTC.

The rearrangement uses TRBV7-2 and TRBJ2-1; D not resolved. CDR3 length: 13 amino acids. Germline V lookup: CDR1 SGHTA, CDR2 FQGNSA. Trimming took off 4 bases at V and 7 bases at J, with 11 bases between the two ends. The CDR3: CASSSQSWNEQFF. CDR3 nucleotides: TGTGCCAGCAGCTCCCAGAGTTGGAATGAGCAGTTCTTC.

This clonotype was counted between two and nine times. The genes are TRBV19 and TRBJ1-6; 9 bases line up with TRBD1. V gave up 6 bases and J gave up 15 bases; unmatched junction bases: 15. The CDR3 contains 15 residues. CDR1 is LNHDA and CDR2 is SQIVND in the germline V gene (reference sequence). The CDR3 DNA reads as TGTGCCAGTAGGCAACCGGGACAGGGTAATTCAGGCCTCCACTTT. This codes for CASRQPGQGNSGLHF.

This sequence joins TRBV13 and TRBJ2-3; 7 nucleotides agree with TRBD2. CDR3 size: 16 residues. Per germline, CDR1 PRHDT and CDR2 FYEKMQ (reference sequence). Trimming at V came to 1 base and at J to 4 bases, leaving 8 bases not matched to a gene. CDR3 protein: CASSLEMMLAADTQYF. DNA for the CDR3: TGTGCCAGCAGCTTAGAGATGATGCTAGCGGCAGATACGCAGTATTTT.

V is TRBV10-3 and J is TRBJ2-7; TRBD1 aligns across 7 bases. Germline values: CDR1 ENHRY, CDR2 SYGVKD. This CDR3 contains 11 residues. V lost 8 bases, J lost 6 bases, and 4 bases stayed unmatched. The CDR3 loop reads CAIADRAEQYF. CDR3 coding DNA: TGTGCCATCGCAGACAGGGCCGAGCAGTACTTC.

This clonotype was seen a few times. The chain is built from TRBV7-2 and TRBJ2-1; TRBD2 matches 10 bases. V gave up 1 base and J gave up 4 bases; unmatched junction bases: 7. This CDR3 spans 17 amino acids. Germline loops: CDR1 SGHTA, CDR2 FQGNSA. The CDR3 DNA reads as TGTGCCAGCAGCTTAGTAGCGAGCGGGGGGGTTTACAATGAGCAGTTCTTC. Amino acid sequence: CASSLVASGGVYNEQFF.

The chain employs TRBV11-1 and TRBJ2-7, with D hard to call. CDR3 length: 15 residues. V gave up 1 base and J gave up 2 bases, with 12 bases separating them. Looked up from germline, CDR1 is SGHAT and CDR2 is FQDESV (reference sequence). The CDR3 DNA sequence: TGTGCCAGCAGCTTAGTGATCGGGCAGACCTACGAGCAGTACTTC. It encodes CASSLVIGQTYEQYF.

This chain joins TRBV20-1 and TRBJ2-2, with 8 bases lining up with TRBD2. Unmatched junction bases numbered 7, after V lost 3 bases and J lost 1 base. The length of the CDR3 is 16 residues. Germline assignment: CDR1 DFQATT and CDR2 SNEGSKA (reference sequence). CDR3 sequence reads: CSASSILAGNTGELFF. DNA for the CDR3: TGCAGTGCTAGTTCGATTCTAGCGGGGAACACCGGGGAGCTGTTTTTT.

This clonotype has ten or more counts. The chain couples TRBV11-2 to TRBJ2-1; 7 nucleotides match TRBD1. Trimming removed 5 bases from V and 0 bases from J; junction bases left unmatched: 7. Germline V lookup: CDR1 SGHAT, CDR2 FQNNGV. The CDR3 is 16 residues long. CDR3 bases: TGTGCCAGCAGCCCCAGGGGGTCCAGCTCCTACAATGAGCAGTTCTTC. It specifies CASSPRGSSSYNEQFF. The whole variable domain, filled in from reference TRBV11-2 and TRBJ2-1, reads EAGVAQSPRYKIIEKRQSVAFWCNPISGHATLYWYQQILGQGPKLLIQFQNNGVVDDSQLPKDRFSAERLKGVDSTLKIQPAKLEDSAVYLCASSPRGSSSYNEQFFGPGTRLTVL.

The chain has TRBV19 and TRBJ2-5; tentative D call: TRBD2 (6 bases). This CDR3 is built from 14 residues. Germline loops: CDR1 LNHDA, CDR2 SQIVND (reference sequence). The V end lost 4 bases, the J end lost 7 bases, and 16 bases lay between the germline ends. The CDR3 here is CASSTRREVGTQYF. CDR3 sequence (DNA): TGTGCCAGTAGTACAAGGAGGGAAGTGGGGACCCAGTACTTC.